The rows below give T cell receptor beta chains drawn from one sample of a study of shared T cell receptors in the human thymus. Some clones are missing from TCRdb's copy, which holds only in-frame ones; the method was immunoSEQ multiplex PCR. This sample has almost 550,000 clones, with 78% found just once. This sample was also put to use in a study of human thymus T cells.

The sample taken for sequencing was thymocytes. These receptors originate from a boy in the first two years of life with a congenital heart defect. CDR3s include the opening cysteine and the closing phenylalanine or tryptophan. Each record gives: V gene, clone size, J gene, D gene, CDR3 length, CDR3 DNA, CDR3 protein. A D gene is named only where the DNA matches it firmly. Clone size is not always given. Where it is, it says once, few, many or a class for expanded clones.

V gene: TRBV6-5
clone size: few
J gene: TRBJ1-2
D gene: -
CDR3 length: 13
CDR3 DNA: TGTGCCAGCAGTCACAGGGACGGGAAGGGCTACACCTTC
CDR3 protein: CASSHRDGKGYTF

V gene: TRBV18
clone size: -
J gene: TRBJ2-7
D gene: -
CDR3 length: 14
CDR3 DNA: TGTGCCAGCTCCCCGGGGGACAGAGACTACGAGCAGTACTTC
CDR3 protein: CASSPGDRDYEQYF

V gene: TRBV7-9
clone size: -
J gene: TRBJ2-7
D gene: TRBD2
CDR3 length: 14
CDR3 DNA: TGTGCCAGCAGCGCCTCCTCACTAGCGTACGAGCAGTACTTC
CDR3 protein: CASSASSLAYEQYF

V gene: TRBV27
clone size: -
J gene: TRBJ2-3
D gene: TRBD2
CDR3 length: 15
CDR3 DNA: TGTGCCAGCAGTTATACTAGCGGTGTCACAGATACGCAGTATTTT
CDR3 protein: CASSYTSGVTDTQYF

V gene: TRBV4-3
clone size: few
J gene: TRBJ2-2
D gene: TRBD2
CDR3 length: 14
CDR3 DNA: TGCGCCTCTAGCGGGAGTACGAACACCGGGGAGCTGTTTTTT
CDR3 protein: CASSGSTNTGELFF

V gene: TRBV4-2
clone size: -
J gene: TRBJ2-1
D gene: -
CDR3 length: 15
CDR3 DNA: TGTGCCAGCAGCCAGTTTCCTCCCTCCTACAATGAGCAGTTCTTC
CDR3 protein: CASSQFPPSYNEQFF

V gene: TRBV4-3
clone size: -
J gene: TRBJ2-7
D gene: -
CDR3 length: 15
CDR3 DNA: TGCGCCAGCAGCCAAGGTACAGGGATCTCCTACGAGCAGTACTTC
CDR3 protein: CASSQGTGISYEQYF

V gene: TRBV11-3
clone size: -
J gene: TRBJ1-3
D gene: -
CDR3 length: 20
CDR3 DNA: TGTGCCAGCAGCCAACGCCCGCGGGGGGTGAGCCACGTCTCTGGAAACACCATATATTTT
CDR3 protein: CASSQRPRGVSHVSGNTIYF

V gene: TRBV28
clone size: -
J gene: TRBJ2-1
D gene: TRBD2
CDR3 length: 18
CDR3 DNA: TGTGCCAGCAGTTTAACCACATCCGCGGGAGGCACCTACAATGAGCAGTTCTTC
CDR3 protein: CASSLTTSAGGTYNEQFF

V gene: TRBV25-1
clone size: -
J gene: TRBJ1-1
D gene: -
CDR3 length: 15
CDR3 DNA: TGTGCCAGCAGTGAATGCGGGGGCGTGGACACTGAAGCTTTCTTT
CDR3 protein: CASSECGGVDTEAFF

V gene: TRBV6-5
clone size: -
J gene: TRBJ2-1
D gene: -
CDR3 length: 14
CDR3 DNA: TGTGCCAGCTCAAGACTGAGCTCCTACAATGAGCAGTTCTTC
CDR3 protein: CASSRLSSYNEQFF

V gene: TRBV5-1
clone size: once
J gene: TRBJ1-2
D gene: TRBD1
CDR3 length: 13
CDR3 DNA: TGCGCCAGCAGCGGGGACAGTCAATATGGCTACACCTTC
CDR3 protein: CASSGDSQYGYTF

V gene: TRBV6-5
clone size: -
J gene: TRBJ1-1
D gene: -
CDR3 length: 15
CDR3 DNA: TGTGCCAGCAGTTTCAGTCACAGGGATGAAACTGAAGCTTTCTTT
CDR3 protein: CASSFSHRDETEAFF

V gene: TRBV14
clone size: -
J gene: TRBJ2-2
D gene: TRBD2
CDR3 length: 18
CDR3 DNA: TGTGCCAGCAGCCCCGGGACTAGCGGGAGTATAAACACCGGGGAGCTGTTTTTT
CDR3 protein: CASSPGTSGSINTGELFF

V gene: TRBV28
clone size: -
J gene: TRBJ2-7
D gene: -
CDR3 length: 20
CDR3 DNA: TGTGCCAGCAGTTCCGGACAGGAGGAGCGGGGGAGAGGGCCAGCCTACGAGCAGTACTTC
CDR3 protein: CASSSGQEERGRGPAYEQYF

V gene: TRBV9
clone size: once
J gene: TRBJ2-5
D gene: -
CDR3 length: 13
CDR3 DNA: TGTGCCCGAGCCTTCCTGTACCAAGAGACCCAGTACTTC
CDR3 protein: CARAFLYQETQYF

V gene: TRBV7-9
clone size: -
J gene: TRBJ1-2
D gene: -
CDR3 length: 15
CDR3 DNA: TGTGCCAGCAGCTTAGCGGCAGGGTACAACTATGGCTACACCTTC
CDR3 protein: CASSLAAGYNYGYTF

V gene: TRBV7-6
clone size: -
J gene: TRBJ2-7
D gene: -
CDR3 length: 13
CDR3 DNA: TGTGCCAGCAGCTTAGCCAGGTCCTACGAGCAGTACTTC
CDR3 protein: CASSLARSYEQYF

V gene: TRBV5-6
clone size: once
J gene: TRBJ1-2
D gene: TRBD1
CDR3 length: 18
CDR3 DNA: TGTGCCAGCAGCTTAAGGGGGCGGAAGGGGACAGGGGGTCGCGGCTACACCTTC
CDR3 protein: CASSLRGRKGTGGRGYTF

V gene: TRBV27
clone size: -
J gene: TRBJ1-1
D gene: TRBD1
CDR3 length: 15
CDR3 DNA: TGTGCCAGCAGTTTTGGGACAGGGAGTCCACTCTCAGCTTTCTTT
CDR3 protein: CASSFGTGSPLSAFF

V gene: TRBV7-2
clone size: -
J gene: TRBJ2-7
D gene: -
CDR3 length: 15
CDR3 DNA: TGTGCCAGCAGCCTTCCCGGGACTGCCTCCTACGAGCAGTACTTC
CDR3 protein: CASSLPGTASYEQYF

V gene: TRBV18
clone size: few
J gene: TRBJ2-2
D gene: -
CDR3 length: 17
CDR3 DNA: TGTGCCAGCTCCCCAACCCCCGGGGTTGAGAACACCGGGGAGCTGTTTTTT
CDR3 protein: CASSPTPGVENTGELFF

V gene: TRBV28
clone size: once
J gene: TRBJ1-1
D gene: TRBD1
CDR3 length: 18
CDR3 DNA: TGTGCCAGCAGTGTTACTTCGGGACAGGTATACTTGAACACTGAAGCTTTCTTT
CDR3 protein: CASSVTSGQVYLNTEAFF

V gene: TRBV11-2
clone size: -
J gene: TRBJ2-7
D gene: TRBD2
CDR3 length: 18
CDR3 DNA: TGTGCCAGCAGCCGTACACCTAGGACTAGCGGGACCTCTTGCGAGCAGTACTTC
CDR3 protein: CASSRTPRTSGTSCEQYF

V gene: TRBV27
clone size: -
J gene: TRBJ2-5
D gene: TRBD1
CDR3 length: 16
CDR3 DNA: TGTGCCAGCAGTCCAGGGACAGGGGATTTTCAAGAGACCCAGTACTTC
CDR3 protein: CASSPGTGDFQETQYF

V gene: TRBV28
clone size: -
J gene: TRBJ2-5
D gene: -
CDR3 length: 16
CDR3 DNA: TGTGCCAGCAGTCCCCCCCCGGCAGGGAAGGGAGAGACCCAGTACTTC
CDR3 protein: CASSPPPAGKGETQYF

V gene: TRBV4-3
clone size: -
J gene: TRBJ2-7
D gene: TRBD2
CDR3 length: 16
CDR3 DNA: TGCGCCAGCAGCCAAGTCCTCCAACTAGCGGACTACGAGCAGTACTTC
CDR3 protein: CASSQVLQLADYEQYF

V gene: TRBV5-5
clone size: -
J gene: TRBJ2-7
D gene: TRBD1
CDR3 length: 15
CDR3 DNA: TGTGCCAGCAGCTTGGTTGGGGACAGTCCCTACGAGCAGTACTTC
CDR3 protein: CASSLVGDSPYEQYF

V gene: TRBV4-3
clone size: -
J gene: TRBJ1-5
D gene: TRBD1
CDR3 length: 17
CDR3 DNA: TGCGCCAGCAGCCAAGGGACAGGGGGCTATAGCAATCAGCCCCAGCATTTT
CDR3 protein: CASSQGTGGYSNQPQHF

V gene: TRBV30
clone size: few
J gene: TRBJ2-5
D gene: TRBD1
CDR3 length: 14
CDR3 DNA: TGTGCCTGGAGTGACCTGGACAGGGCCGAGACCCAGTACTTC
CDR3 protein: CAWSDLDRAETQYF

V gene: TRBV4-2
clone size: -
J gene: TRBJ2-7
D gene: TRBD2
CDR3 length: 13
CDR3 DNA: TGTGCCAGCAGCCCTCGGGGGGCCTACGAGCAGTACTTC
CDR3 protein: CASSPRGAYEQYF